Listed below are T cell receptor beta chains from one sample, sequenced in a study of control samples from healthy donors and cancer patients. Assay used: immunoSEQ multiplex PCR; TCRdb lists only in-frame clones, some missing. The table lists approximately 58,000 clones, 80% to 90% of them singletons. Sequenced: PBMCs. Receptor source: an older woman with lung cancer. Both conserved end residues are part of each CDR3. D genes are given only for firm matches. The size entry is marked missing in some rows and otherwise reads once, few, many or a size class.

v_gene: TRBV6-5
j_gene: TRBJ1-4
len: 15
d_gene: NA
abundance: NA
CDR3aa: CASRPTVTTNEKLFF
CDR3nt: TGTGCCAGCAGACCCACCGTTACAACTAATGAAAAACTGTTTTTT

v_gene: TRBV5-6
j_gene: TRBJ2-2
len: 15
d_gene: NA
abundance: NA
CDR3aa: CASSLVRSGSGELFF
CDR3nt: TGTGCCAGCAGCTTGGTCCGGTCGGGGTCCGGGGAGCTGTTTTTT

v_gene: TRBV3-1/TRBV3-2
j_gene: TRBJ2-1
len: 17
d_gene: NA
abundance: NA
CDR3aa: CASSHQGVGRANNEQFF
CDR3nt: TGTGCCAGCAGCCACCAGGGAGTCGGGCGGGCTAATAATGAGCAGTTCTTC

v_gene: TRBV3-1/TRBV3-2
j_gene: TRBJ1-1
len: 15
d_gene: NA
abundance: NA
CDR3aa: CASSQESQGGTEAFF
CDR3nt: TGTGCCAGCAGCCAAGAGAGTCAGGGAGGGACTGAAGCTTTCTTT

v_gene: TRBV5-1
j_gene: TRBJ2-1
len: 15
d_gene: TRBD1
abundance: NA
CDR3aa: CASSWGQGAYNEQFF
CDR3nt: TGCGCCAGCAGCTGGGGACAGGGGGCTTACAATGAGCAGTTCTTC

v_gene: TRBV5-6
j_gene: TRBJ2-5
len: 13
d_gene: NA
abundance: NA
CDR3aa: CASSLGTEETQYF
CDR3nt: TGTGCCAGCAGCTTGGGGACGGAAGAGACCCAGTACTTC

v_gene: TRBV5-1
j_gene: TRBJ1-6
len: 13
d_gene: TRBD1
abundance: NA
CDR3aa: CASSPGQGAPLHF
CDR3nt: TGCGCCAGCAGCCCTGGACAGGGGGCACCCCTCCACTTT

v_gene: TRBV5-4
j_gene: TRBJ2-7
len: 15
d_gene: TRBD2
abundance: NA
CDR3aa: CASRAGTSGSFEQYF
CDR3nt: TGTGCCAGCAGGGCCGGGACTAGCGGGTCCTTCGAGCAGTACTTC

v_gene: TRBV23-1
j_gene: TRBJ1-5
len: 16
d_gene: NA
abundance: NA
CDR3aa: CASTHRTPLSNQPQHF
CDR3nt: TGCGCCAGCACCCACAGGACACCCCTCTCCAATCAGCCCCAGCATTTT

v_gene: TRBV5-1
j_gene: TRBJ2-5
len: 17
d_gene: NA
abundance: NA
CDR3aa: CASSLDPRGDLQETQYF
CDR3nt: TGCGCCAGCAGCTTGGATCCCAGGGGGGATCTTCAAGAGACCCAGTACTTC

v_gene: TRBV6-6
j_gene: TRBJ1-3
len: 13
d_gene: TRBD1
abundance: few
CDR3aa: CASSMDRGNTIYF
CDR3nt: TGTGCCAGCAGTATGGACAGGGGTAACACCATATATTTT

v_gene: TRBV7-2
j_gene: TRBJ2-7
len: 14
d_gene: NA
abundance: NA
CDR3aa: CASKAGGSSYEQYF
CDR3nt: TGTGCCAGCAAAGCGGGTGGAAGCTCCTACGAGCAGTACTTC

v_gene: TRBV12-5
j_gene: TRBJ2-1
len: 15
d_gene: NA
abundance: once
CDR3aa: CASGLDGTPNNEQFF
CDR3nt: TGTGCTAGTGGTTTGGACGGGACCCCGAACAATGAGCAGTTCTTC

v_gene: TRBV5-1
j_gene: TRBJ2-5
len: 11
d_gene: NA
abundance: NA
CDR3aa: CASSIGETQYF
CDR3nt: TGCGCCAGCAGCATAGGGGAGACCCAGTACTTC

v_gene: TRBV3-1/TRBV3-2
j_gene: TRBJ2-1
len: 15
d_gene: NA
abundance: few
CDR3aa: CASSPNGLAHNEQFF
CDR3nt: TGTGCCAGCAGCCCCAACGGACTTGCACACAATGAGCAGTTCTTC

v_gene: TRBV19
j_gene: TRBJ2-6
len: 15
d_gene: NA
abundance: NA
CDR3aa: CASSTGHSGANVLTF
CDR3nt: TGTGCCAGTAGTACGGGCCACTCTGGGGCCAACGTCCTGACTTTC

v_gene: TRBV2
j_gene: TRBJ2-5
len: 11
d_gene: NA
abundance: NA
CDR3aa: CASMRQETQYF
CDR3nt: TGTGCCAGCATGCGGCAAGAGACCCAGTACTTC

v_gene: TRBV11-2
j_gene: TRBJ2-1
len: 15
d_gene: TRBD1
abundance: NA
CDR3aa: CASSSRGGGYNEQFF
CDR3nt: TGTGCCAGCAGCTCCCGAGGGGGCGGGTACAATGAGCAGTTCTTC

v_gene: TRBV5-5
j_gene: TRBJ1-5
len: 15
d_gene: TRBD1
abundance: NA
CDR3aa: CASSLGGTDNQPQHF
CDR3nt: TGTGCCAGCAGCTTGGGTGGGACAGATAATCAGCCCCAGCATTTT

v_gene: TRBV12-3/TRBV12-4
j_gene: TRBJ2-5
len: 13
d_gene: NA
abundance: NA
CDR3aa: CASSFAGRETQYF
CDR3nt: TGTGCCAGCAGTTTCGCGGGACGGGAGACCCAGTACTTC

v_gene: TRBV29-1
j_gene: TRBJ1-2
len: 13
d_gene: TRBD1
abundance: NA
CDR3aa: CSARQGANYGYTF
CDR3nt: TGCAGCGCCAGACAGGGTGCTAACTATGGCTACACCTTC

v_gene: TRBV18
j_gene: TRBJ1-5
len: 14
d_gene: TRBD1
abundance: once
CDR3aa: CASSHRGDNQPQHF
CDR3nt: TGTGCCAGCTCCCACAGGGGAGACAATCAGCCCCAGCATTTT

v_gene: TRBV6-5
j_gene: TRBJ2-1
len: 16
d_gene: NA
abundance: NA
CDR3aa: CASSYSAGIPYNEQFF
CDR3nt: TGTGCCAGCAGTTACTCTGCGGGAATACCCTACAATGAGCAGTTCTTC

v_gene: TRBV4-1
j_gene: TRBJ1-1
len: 13
d_gene: NA
abundance: NA
CDR3aa: CASSQDPNTEAFF
CDR3nt: TGCGCCAGCAGCCAAGATCCGAACACTGAAGCTTTCTTT

v_gene: TRBV5-1
j_gene: TRBJ2-7
len: 15
d_gene: NA
abundance: NA
CDR3aa: CASSSEDKLVNEQYF
CDR3nt: TGCGCCAGCAGCTCGGAAGATAAGCTGGTGAACGAGCAGTACTTC

v_gene: TRBV7-2
j_gene: TRBJ2-2
len: 14
d_gene: NA
abundance: NA
CDR3aa: CASSLMGPGGELFF
CDR3nt: TGTGCCAGCAGCTTAATGGGGCCTGGCGGGGAGCTGTTTTTT

v_gene: TRBV7-8
j_gene: TRBJ1-1
len: 18
d_gene: TRBD1
abundance: NA
CDR3aa: CASSPKAGTASQNTEAFF
CDR3nt: TGTGCCAGCAGCCCGAAGGCCGGGACAGCTAGCCAGAACACTGAAGCTTTCTTT

v_gene: TRBV5-1
j_gene: TRBJ2-7
len: 15
d_gene: TRBD1
abundance: NA
CDR3aa: CASSLGGQGAYEQYF
CDR3nt: TGCGCCAGCAGCTTGGGGGGCCAGGGGGCCTACGAGCAGTACTTC

v_gene: TRBV7-3
j_gene: TRBJ1-6
len: 13
d_gene: TRBD1
abundance: few
CDR3aa: CASSFTGTGTLHF
CDR3nt: TGTGCCAGCAGCTTCACCGGGACAGGGACCCTCCACTTT

v_gene: TRBV10-2
j_gene: TRBJ2-6
len: 13
d_gene: NA
abundance: NA
CDR3aa: CASGSSGANVLTF
CDR3nt: TGCGCCAGCGGGAGCTCTGGGGCCAACGTCCTGACTTTC

v_gene: TRBV29-1
j_gene: TRBJ2-2
len: 15
d_gene: TRBD2
abundance: NA
CDR3aa: CSVVPGLANTGELFF
CDR3nt: TGCAGCGTTGTTCCGGGACTAGCGAACACCGGGGAGCTGTTTTTT

v_gene: TRBV19
j_gene: TRBJ1-4
len: 14
d_gene: NA
abundance: NA
CDR3aa: CASSIDRQSQKLFF
CDR3nt: TGTGCCAGTAGTATAGACCGACAGTCCCAAAAACTGTTTTTT

v_gene: TRBV27
j_gene: TRBJ2-6
len: 20
d_gene: TRBD2
abundance: NA
CDR3aa: CASSPGGGWDTLSGANVLTF
CDR3nt: TGTGCCAGCAGTCCCGGGGGGGGCTGGGACACCCTCTCTGGGGCCAACGTCCTGACTTTC

v_gene: TRBV11-2
j_gene: TRBJ2-3
len: 15
d_gene: TRBD2
abundance: NA
CDR3aa: CASSLVGRNTDTQYF
CDR3nt: TGTGCCAGCAGCTTGGTCGGGAGGAACACAGATACGCAGTATTTT

v_gene: TRBV11-3
j_gene: TRBJ2-7
len: 19
d_gene: TRBD2
abundance: few
CDR3aa: CASSLEGTKGRALSYEQYF
CDR3nt: TGTGCCAGCAGCTTAGAGGGGACTAAGGGGCGGGCCCTCTCCTACGAGCAGTACTTC

v_gene: TRBV6-6
j_gene: TRBJ2-7
len: 11
d_gene: NA
abundance: NA
CDR3aa: CASSLASEQYF
CDR3nt: TGTGCCAGCAGCTTAGCGAGCGAGCAGTACTTC

v_gene: TRBV6-5
j_gene: TRBJ1-6
len: 16
d_gene: NA
abundance: NA
CDR3aa: CASSYMVRSYNSPLHF
CDR3nt: TGTGCCAGCAGTTACATGGTCAGGTCCTATAATTCACCCCTCCACTTT

v_gene: TRBV5-6
j_gene: TRBJ2-7
len: 17
d_gene: NA
abundance: NA
CDR3aa: CASSLVNRVISTGEQYF
CDR3nt: TGTGCCAGCAGCTTGGTTAACAGGGTGATCTCTACGGGGGAGCAGTACTTC

v_gene: TRBV28
j_gene: TRBJ2-7
len: 15
d_gene: TRBD2
abundance: once
CDR3aa: CASRLDYGGVYEQYF
CDR3nt: TGTGCCAGCAGGCTCGACTACGGGGGGGTCTACGAGCAGTACTTC

v_gene: TRBV2
j_gene: TRBJ1-1
len: 14
d_gene: NA
abundance: NA
CDR3aa: CASSEGWGFYEAFF
CDR3nt: TGTGCCAGCAGTGAAGGCTGGGGTTTTTATGAAGCTTTCTTT

v_gene: TRBV29-1
j_gene: TRBJ1-2
len: 14
d_gene: NA
abundance: NA
CDR3aa: CSVTTPGGAAGYTF
CDR3nt: TGCAGCGTTACCACCCCGGGGGGCGCGGCCGGCTACACCTTC

v_gene: TRBV5-1
j_gene: TRBJ2-7
len: 14
d_gene: NA
abundance: NA
CDR3aa: CASSSGRGRYEQYF
CDR3nt: TGCGCCAGCAGCTCTGGCCGGGGGCGATACGAGCAGTACTTC

v_gene: TRBV18
j_gene: TRBJ1-1
len: 14
d_gene: NA
abundance: NA
CDR3aa: CASSPEGANTEAFF
CDR3nt: TGTGCCAGCTCCCCGGAAGGGGCGAACACTGAAGCTTTCTTT

v_gene: TRBV6-5
j_gene: TRBJ1-1
len: 14
d_gene: NA
abundance: NA
CDR3aa: CASSYTAMNTEAFF
CDR3nt: TGTGCCAGCAGTTACACAGCGATGAACACTGAAGCTTTCTTT

v_gene: TRBV18
j_gene: TRBJ2-7
len: 14
d_gene: NA
abundance: NA
CDR3aa: CASSATGSSYEQYF
CDR3nt: TGTGCCAGCTCAGCTACAGGAAGCTCCTACGAGCAGTACTTC

v_gene: TRBV3-1/TRBV3-2
j_gene: TRBJ2-5
len: 15
d_gene: NA
abundance: NA
CDR3aa: CASSQTGTLGETQYF
CDR3nt: TGTGCCAGCAGCCAAACCGGGACCTTGGGGGAGACCCAGTACTTC

v_gene: TRBV6-6
j_gene: TRBJ1-2
len: 15
d_gene: TRBD1
abundance: NA
CDR3aa: CASHMGGQGVYGYTF
CDR3nt: TGTGCCAGCCATATGGGAGGGCAGGGGGTCTATGGCTACACCTTC

v_gene: TRBV2
j_gene: TRBJ1-6
len: 13
d_gene: NA
abundance: NA
CDR3aa: CASTEWGESPLHF
CDR3nt: TGTGCCAGCACCGAATGGGGGGAATCACCCCTCCACTTT